A single T cell receptor beta chain is shown here with its context. The data stem from a study of early stage breast cancer tumors. Germline CDR1 is SNHLY and CDR2 is FYNNEI. Between the trimmed V and J ends, which lost 3 bases and 6 bases, there was a span of 13 bases. The CDR3 length is 14 residues. Each sample had two DNA replicates, roughly 0.48 ug blood or roughly 1.5 ug tissue. The table came from immunoSEQ multiplex PCR; TCRdb's copy has only in-frame clones and leaves some out. The data hold about 72,000 clones, with roughly 80% observed a single time. This TCR derives from a person aged 55 to 75 with breast cancer. The sequenced sample consisted of blood. The rearrangement joins TRBV2 to TRBJ2-3, with D perhaps matching TRBD2 (6 bases). The CDR3 is CASSEARGRDTQYF. The CDR3 DNA reads as TGTGCCAGCAGTGAGGCACGGGGGAGGGATACGCAGTATTTT.